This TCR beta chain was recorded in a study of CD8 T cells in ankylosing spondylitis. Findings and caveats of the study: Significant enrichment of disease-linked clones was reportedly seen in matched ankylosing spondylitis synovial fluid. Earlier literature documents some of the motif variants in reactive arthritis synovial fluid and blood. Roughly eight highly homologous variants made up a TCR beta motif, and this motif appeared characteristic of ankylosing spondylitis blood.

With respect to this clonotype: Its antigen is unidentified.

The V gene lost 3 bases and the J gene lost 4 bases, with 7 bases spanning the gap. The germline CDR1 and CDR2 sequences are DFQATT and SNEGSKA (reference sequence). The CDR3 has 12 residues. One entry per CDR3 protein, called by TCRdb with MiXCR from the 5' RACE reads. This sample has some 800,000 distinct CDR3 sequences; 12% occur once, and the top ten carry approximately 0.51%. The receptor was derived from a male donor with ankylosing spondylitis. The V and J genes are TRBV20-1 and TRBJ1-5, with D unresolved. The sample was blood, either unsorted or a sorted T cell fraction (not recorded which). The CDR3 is CSASSQNQPQHF. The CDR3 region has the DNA TGCAGTGCTAGCTCCCAAAATCAGCCCCAGCATTTT.